This T cell receptor (beta chain) was captured by sequencing in a study of blood T cell repertoires in COVID-19 (dated by TCRdb to the early 2020s). About the study as a whole: Collaborator samples came from the United States, Italy and Spain and covered acute and convalescent phases of COVID-19. The prospective study material was composed of cDNA or gDNA derived from T cells, B-cell-depleted T cells, or PBMCs. Deeply sampled blood TCRbeta repertoires from subjects exposed to, actively infected with, or recovered from COVID-19 were included in the dataset. The repertoires were released in a freely available public database meant as a resource for research on the immune response to SARS-CoV-2. The samples were drawn from the first 160 participants of the ongoing ImmuneRACE study and from some 1,300 subjects provided by 6 global collaborators. A de-identified subject ID, COVID-19 status, age in years and sex were almost always included in the sample metadata. Where HLA class I and class II types were available, the types were taken from metadata supplied by the sample provider, not from assay-based typing.

CDR1 and CDR2, looked up from the germline V gene (reference sequence), are SGHAT and FQDESV. The CDR3 sequence holds 15 residues, the cysteine and phenylalanine included. Of all the DNA, just the CDR3 is kept, 45 bases in frame from base 1. Unmatched junction bases come to 5, with V trimmed by 3 bases and J by 4 bases. Here is what the overall study found, with its caveats: Clinical and demographic metadata were provided uncurated, with the amount varying by source and participant.

Participants in the prospective study were aged about 18 to 95 years, lived in about two dozen United States geographic areas, and enrolled through a virtual design. Cohort assignment in the prospective study relied on participant-reported clinical history from a screening survey and a study questionnaire. Recovered participants in ImmuneRACE Cohort 3 were defined as having two consecutive negative NP/OP PCR tests, clearance from a healthcare professional, or resolution of symptoms. Mobile phlebotomists in the prospective study collected whole blood, serum and a nasopharyngeal or oropharyngeal swab from every participant. Participants in the prospective study had the option to provide additional blood draws and questionnaires over an approximately two-month period. Blood samples from the prospective study were shipped frozen or at room temperature prior to DNA extraction. About this clone: Which antigen it targets is not known. No qualities accompany the bases; no much larger clone lies one base away.

TCRbeta CDR3 regions were amplified from genomic DNA using the immunoSEQ Assay, a bias-controlled multiplex PCR. Under the source paper's analysis protocol: Within the assay, amplification of reference gene primers was used to estimate how many nucleated cells each sample contained. Sequence reads were collapsed and filtered to measure the absolute abundance of every unique TCRbeta CDR3 rearrangement. For each sample, productive Simpson clonality was calculated as the square root of Simpson's diversity index over productive rearrangements. TCRdb limited this immuneACCESS table to in-frame rearrangements with V and J called. A share of clones is missing; checked studies link under half to unresolved V genes, and the rest is unexplained. V, J and clone size derive from that table, while D and trimming were established from the DNA sequence. This sample is represented by over 350,000 clones; approximately 90% of them were singletons. The ten largest clones add up to approximately 1.2% of the sample.

This clonotype was sampled from a young woman who had recovered from COVID-19. Source material: PBMCs or T cells enriched from blood (not recorded which). The chain is assembled from TRBV11-1 and TRBJ2-2, and 7 bases in between align with TRBD1. The CDR3 region: CASSFMGQPTGELFF. The DNA sequence is as follows: TGTGCCAGCAGCTTTATGGGACAGCCCACCGGGGAGCTGTTTTTT.